One sample yielded the 11 T cell receptor beta chains listed below, sequenced in a study of T-cell reconstitution after alpha-beta-depleted transplantation in children. During its preparation, the TCRbeta library received unique molecular identifiers. Each CDR3 protein gets one entry after TCRdb re-called the PCR reads with MiXCR. Of tens of thousands of distinct CDR3 sequences listed, approximately 14% are singletons. The material sequenced was PBMCs, mostly from graft donor cells, taken 180 days after TCRalphabeta/CD19-depleted stem cell transplant. These receptor sequences come from a male patient between 2 and 10 years old who had a stem cell transplant for acute lymphoblastic leukemia, so the T cells may come from the graft donor.

In this sample, this clonotype turned up many times. V and J are TRBV5-6 and TRBJ1-5; tentative D call: TRBD1 (5 bases). CDR1 and CDR2 from the germline V gene are SGHDT and YYEEEE. This CDR3 comprises 13 residues. Trimming removed 4 bases at V and 4 bases at J, with 9 bases between. The CDR3 protein is CASSRGGNQPQHF. CDR3 DNA: TGTGCCAGCAGCAGGGGAGGGAATCAGCCCCAGCATTTT.

V is TRBV27 and J is TRBJ2-7; TRBD2 aligns across 9 bases. Per the germline V gene, CDR1 is MNHEY and CDR2 is SMNVEV (reference sequence). This CDR3 is built from 14 residues. Trimming at V came to 6 bases and at J to 9 bases, leaving 12 bases not matched to a gene. The CDR3 here is CASRKGTSPFRQYF. CDR3 in DNA: TGTGCCAGCAGAAAAGGGACTAGCCCTTTTCGGCAGTACTTC.

This clonotype was detected only a few times. The chain couples TRBV7-2 to TRBJ2-7; TRBD2 aligns across 7 bases. Losses at the gene ends were 3 bases for V and 0 bases for J; bases not matched to a gene: 2. CDR3 length equals 14 residues. CDR1 is SGHTA and CDR2 is FQGNSA in the germline V gene. For the CDR3, the DNA is TGTGCCAGCAGCTTTGGCGGGAGCTCCTACGAGCAGTACTTC. Translating it yields CASSFGGSSYEQYF. Supplemented by reference TRBV7-2 and TRBJ2-7, the full variable domain reads GAGVSQSPSNKVTEKGKDVELRCDPISGHTALYWYRQSLGQGLEFLIYFQGNSAPDKSGLPSDRFSAERTGGSVSTLTIQRTQQEDSAVYLCASSFGGSSYEQYFGPGTRLTVT.

The rearrangement links TRBV28 to TRBJ2-7; D possibly uses TRBD1 or TRBD2 (5 bases each). Deletions cut 8 bases from V and 4 bases from J, with 18 bases between. Germline assignment: CDR1 MDHEN and CDR2 SYDVKM. CDR3 length: 14 amino acids. The CDR3 here is CASGTLYSRYEQYF. The CDR3 region has the DNA TGTGCCAGCGGGACCCTTTACAGCCGTTACGAGCAGTACTTC.

This chain uses TRBV9 with TRBJ2-5; D might be TRBD2 (6 bases). V lost 6 bases and J lost 4, with 19 bases in between. Germline V gene data show CDR1 as SGDLS and CDR2 as YYNGEE. The CDR3 runs 15 residues. CDR3: CASTFTGLKSETQYF. CDR3 DNA: TGTGCCAGCACCTTCACGGGACTCAAGTCAGAGACCCAGTACTTC.

V gene TRBV29-1 combines with J gene TRBJ1-1; the match to TRBD1 covers 7 bases. CDR3 size: 13 residues. Germline trimming cut 4 bases from V and 4 bases from J; bases unmatched to any gene: 6. Per germline, CDR1 SQVTM and CDR2 ANQGSEA. CDR3 sequence reads: CSVAGQVATEAFF. For the CDR3, the DNA is TGCAGCGTTGCTGGACAGGTTGCCACTGAAGCTTTCTTT.

V and J are TRBV2 and TRBJ2-3, with TRBD1 identical over 9 bases. The V gene end was trimmed by 6 bases and the J gene end by 3 bases; junction bases not matched to a gene: 10. Germline V gene sequence: CDR1 SNHLY, CDR2 FYNNEI. The CDR3 covers 16 residues. DNA for the CDR3: TGTGCCAGCAGGACCGGGACAGGGTATAGTACAGATACGCAGTATTTT. Protein sequence: CASRTGTGYSTDTQYF.

This rearrangement joins TRBV30 to TRBJ2-4; TRBD2 matches at 14 bases. The germline CDR1 and CDR2 sequences are GTSNPN and SVGIG (reference sequence). V was pared by 2 bases and J by 7 bases, with 4 bases of the junction left unmatched. The CDR3 runs to 15 residues. CDR3 DNA: TGTGCCTGGAGTCTGACTAGCGGGAGGGCCAACATTCAGTACTTC. Encoded protein: CAWSLTSGRANIQYF.

This clonotype was found a few times. The V call is TRBV25-1, the J call TRBJ2-2; D is perhaps TRBD1 (5 bases). The V gene's germline CDR1 is MGHDK and CDR2 SYGVNS. The length of the CDR3 is 15 residues. Trimming removed 0 bases at V and 3 bases at J, with 8 bases between. CDR3 DNA: TGTGCCAGCAGTGAATATGCAGGGTACACCGGGGAGCTGTTTTTT. Protein product: CASSEYAGYTGELFF.

This sequence joins TRBV5-1 and TRBJ2-7; the match to TRBD2 covers 10 bases. CDR1 is SGHRS, CDR2 YFSETQ, per germline. Trimming cost V 2 bases and J 6 bases; bases outside gene matches: 2. The CDR3 runs to 13 residues. This chain's CDR3 is CASSLAGGVEQYF. DNA of the CDR3: TGCGCCAGCAGCTTAGCGGGAGGGGTCGAGCAGTACTTC.

This chain links TRBV11-1 with TRBJ2-3; TRBD1 might be the D (6 bases). Germline loops: CDR1 SGHAT, CDR2 FQDESV (reference sequence). The V gene lost 5 bases and the J gene lost 0 bases, with 12 bases spanning the gap. The CDR3 runs 15 residues. The CDR3 DNA follows: TGTGCCAGCAGCAGGGGGACACCTAGCACAGATACGCAGTATTTT. Protein sequence: CASSRGTPSTDTQYF. The full variable domain, its missing parts supplied by reference TRBV11-1 and TRBJ2-3, is EAEVAQSPRYKITEKSQAVAFWCDPISGHATLYWYRQILGQGPELLVQFQDESVVDDSQLPKDRFSAERLKGVDSTLKIQPAELGDSAMYLCASSRGTPSTDTQYFGPGTRLTVL.